Presented here are 9 T cell receptor beta chains from one specimen sequenced in a study of radiotherapy plus CTLA-4 blockade in lung cancer. Repertoires were generated with immunoSEQ multiplex PCR, while TCRdb's copy carries only in-frame clones and drops some. The data hold about 70,000 clones, with 79% observed a single time. Sequencing was performed on peripheral blood, taken from a patient treated with radiotherapy plus ipilimumab. The source of these receptors is a human donor with non-small cell lung cancer who had a complete response to radiotherapy plus ipilimumab.

This chain connects TRBV28 to TRBJ2-2; no definite D call. Germline CDR1 reads MDHEN; CDR2 reads SYDVKM. The CDR3 has 14 residues. V was cut by 3 bases and J by 3 bases, with 8 bases left in between. The CDR3 loop reads CASSFASDTGELFF. CDR3 DNA sequence: TGTGCCAGCAGTTTCGCCTCGGACACCGGGGAGCTGTTTTTT.

The genes are TRBV21-1 and TRBJ2-4. TRBV21-1 is a recognized pseudogene. This CDR3 is 18 amino acids long. The CDR3 DNA follows: TGTGCCAGCAGCAAAGAGGACGGCGACACAGCAGCCAAAAACATTCAGTACTTC. It yields the protein CASSKEDGDTAAKNIQYF.

This clone was picked up one time. The J gene is TRBJ1-1, the V gene TRBV19, with D possibly being TRBD1 (5 bases). The germline gives CDR1 LNHDA, CDR2 SQIVND (reference sequence). Trimming took off 1 base at V and 4 bases at J, with 7 bases between the two ends. CDR3 length: 13 amino acids. CDR3 in DNA: TGTGCCAGTAGTATAGCTGGGGGCACTGAAGCTTTCTTT. It specifies CASSIAGGTEAFF.

In this sample, this clone turned up once. The rearrangement links TRBV11-2 to TRBJ1-1; no firm D call. The CDR3 totals 13 residues. CDR1 and CDR2 (germline): SGHAT, FQNNGV. Trimming took off 4 bases at V and 0 bases at J, with 6 bases between the two ends. For the CDR3, the DNA is TGTGCCAGCAGCTGGGCCATGAACACTGAAGCTTTCTTT. This sequence encodes CASSWAMNTEAFF.

The chain is built from TRBV27 and TRBJ2-6; possible D gene TRBD1, 6 bases. Trimming stripped 7 bases from V and 3 bases from J, with 10 bases between. CDR1 and CDR2 from the germline V gene are MNHEY and SMNVEV (reference sequence). The CDR3 has 14 amino acids. The CDR3 reads CASTYRDGANVLTF. The CDR3 nucleotides are TGTGCCAGCACCTACAGGGATGGGGCCAACGTCCTGACTTTC.

This clone was seen only a few times. This chain joins TRBV5-1 and TRBJ2-3; perhaps TRBD2 as D (6 bases). CDR3 length: 15 residues. Per germline, CDR1 SGHRS and CDR2 YFSETQ. With 6 bases removed from V and 0 bases from J, the gap between germline ends came to 14 bases. CDR3 protein: CASTRDLSSTDTQYF. The CDR3 bases are TGCGCCAGCACCCGGGACTTATCTAGCACAGATACGCAGTATTTT.

The chain employs TRBV2 and TRBJ2-7; 7 nucleotides align to TRBD1. CDR3 length: 15 residues. Per germline, CDR1 SNHLY and CDR2 FYNNEI. Trimming took 7 bases from V and 0 from J; bases not matched to a gene: 9. This CDR3 reads CASTLSRDSSYEQYF. The CDR3 DNA follows: TGTGCCAGCACTCTCTCCCGGGACAGCTCCTACGAGCAGTACTTC.

The V gene is TRBV7-6, the J gene TRBJ2-3; D call uncertain. The V end lost 0 bases, the J end lost 1 base, and 17 bases lay between the germline ends. This CDR3 spans 18 amino acids. Germline CDR1 is SGHVS and CDR2 is FNYEAQ. The CDR3 region has the DNA TGTGCCAGCAGCTTAGCCCACAGCCTCCTAAGAGGCACAGATACGCAGTATTTT. Its translation is CASSLAHSLLRGTDTQYF.

The J gene is TRBJ2-5, the V gene TRBV7-9; TRBD2 matches 10 bases. The length of the CDR3 is 18 residues. V trimming: 5 bases; J trimming: 3 bases; junction bases outside the gene matches: 15. CDR1 and CDR2 (germline): SEHNR, FQNEAQ (reference sequence). CDR3 amino acids: CASSRASGGTVGKETQYF. CDR3 sequence (DNA): TGTGCCAGCAGCCGTGCTAGCGGGGGTACCGTTGGTAAAGAGACCCAGTACTTC.